The next 5 T cell receptor beta chains were all read from a single sample in a study of blood T cell repertoires in COVID-19 (dated by TCRdb to the early 2020s). Library preparation was by the immunoSEQ multiplex PCR assay. TCRdb retrieved this table from immuneACCESS and kept in-frame rearrangements only. Not all clones are present; in checked studies, unresolved V genes account for under half, and no reason is known for the remainder. This sample gives around 150,000 clones in total; 82% of them show up just once. The ten largest clonotypes hold approximately 6.8% of the sample. The material sequenced was peripheral blood. The receptors were gathered from a middle-aged woman with COVID-19, enrolled during active disease.

The gene calls are TRBV5-4 and TRBJ1-2; D gene unclear. The germline V and J ends were trimmed by 1 base and 2 bases, with 6 bases remaining between them. The CDR3 runs 13 residues. Germline CDR1 is SGHNT and CDR2 is YYREEE (reference sequence). The CDR3: CASSLSRNYGYTF. DNA of the CDR3: TGTGCCAGCAGCTTGTCCAGGAACTATGGCTACACCTTC.

The chain carries TRBV27 and TRBJ2-7; a possible D gene is TRBD1 (5 bases). Between the trimmed V and J ends, which lost 4 bases and 1 base, there was a span of 26 bases. CDR1 is MNHEY and CDR2 is SMNVEV in the germline V gene (reference sequence). The CDR3 sequence is 19 residues long. In DNA form, the CDR3 reads TGTGCCAGCAGTTCCTACAACCGCACCAGACAGATTCCATCCTACGAGCAGTACTTC. This sequence encodes CASSSYNRTRQIPSYEQYF.

V usage is TRBV3-1 (or the pseudogene TRBV3-2) and J usage is TRBJ1-4, with 7 bases matching TRBD1. With V trimmed by 2 bases and J by 11 bases, 5 bases remained unmatched. The CDR3 totals 13 residues. Germline CDR1 and CDR2: LGHDT and YNNKEL (reference sequence). The CDR3 sequence: CASSQLGQIKLFF. The DNA of the CDR3 is TGTGCCAGCAGCCAACTGGGACAGATTAAACTGTTTTTT.

The chain combines TRBV25-1 with TRBJ2-5; 10 nucleotides agree with TRBD1. The CDR3 spans 14 residues. V shed 7 bases, J shed 5 bases, and the junction held 7 bases outside the gene matches. The germline V gene encodes CDR1 MGHDK and CDR2 SYGVNS. CDR3 nucleotides: TGTGCCAGCACTGACAGGGGGCCGAGGGAGACCCAGTACTTC. Translated, it gives CASTDRGPRETQYF.

This clone was detected only a few times. The chain couples TRBV7-2 to TRBJ2-7, with D tentatively TRBD1 (6 bases). V lost 4 bases and J 7 bases, leaving 11 bases between the germline ends. The germline gives CDR1 SGHTA, CDR2 FQGNSA. The length of the CDR3 is 12 residues. In nucleotides, the CDR3 is TGTGCCAGCAGCTCAACAGGGCTTGAGCAGTACGTC. Protein product: CASSSTGLEQYV.